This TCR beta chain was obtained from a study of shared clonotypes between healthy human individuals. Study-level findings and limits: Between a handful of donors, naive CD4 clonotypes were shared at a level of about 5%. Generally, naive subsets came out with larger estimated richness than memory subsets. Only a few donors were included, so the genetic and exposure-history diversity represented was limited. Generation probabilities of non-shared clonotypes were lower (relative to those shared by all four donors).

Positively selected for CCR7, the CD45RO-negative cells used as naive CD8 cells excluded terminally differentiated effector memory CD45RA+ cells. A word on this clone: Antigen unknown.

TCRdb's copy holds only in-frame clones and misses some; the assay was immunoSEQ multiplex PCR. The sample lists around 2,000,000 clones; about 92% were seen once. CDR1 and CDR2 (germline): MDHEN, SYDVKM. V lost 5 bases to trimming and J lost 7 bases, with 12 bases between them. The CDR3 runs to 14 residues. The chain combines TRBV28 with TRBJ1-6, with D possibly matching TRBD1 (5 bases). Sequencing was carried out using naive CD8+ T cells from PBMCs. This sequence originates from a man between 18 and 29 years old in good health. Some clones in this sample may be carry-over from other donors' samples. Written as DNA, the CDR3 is TGTGCCAGCAGTCCGCGGGGGGGGAATTCACCCCTCCACTTT. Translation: CASSPRGGNSPLHF.